These T cell receptor beta chains were read from a single sample in a study of OX40 agonist ivuxolimab in advanced cancers. Sequencing used immunoSEQ multiplex PCR; TCRdb keeps in-frame clones, though not all of them. The sample records around 79,000 clones, around nine tenths being singletons. Specimen: CD4+ or CD8+ T cells sorted from blood, collected in a trial of the OX40 agonist ivuxolimab. Source of these receptors: an adult with an advanced solid tumor such as melanoma, head and neck, liver or kidney cancer. The CDR3 runs from the conserved cysteine through the conserved F or W. A D gene is named only where the DNA matches it firmly. Only some rows state a clone size, as once, few, many or a class for expanded clones.

cdr3_nt cdr3_aa v_call clone_size j_call d_call
TGTGCCTGGAATAGGGGGAATTCACCCCTCCACTTT CAWNRGNSPLHF TRBV30 once TRBJ1-6 .
TGTGCCAGTAGTATAGGTCAGAACAGTATCCGCACGCAGTATTTT CASSIGQNSIRTQYF TRBV19 . TRBJ2-3 .
TGTGCCAGTACGACAGGGAACAATGAGCAGTTCTTC CASTTGNNEQFF TRBV7-9 once TRBJ2-1 TRBD1
TGTGCCAGCAGTGCTTACTCCGGGACAGGGGATGAAAAACTGTTTTTT CASSAYSGTGDEKLFF TRBV6-1 . TRBJ1-4 TRBD1
TGTGCCAGCACCTGGACAGAAGGTTTGACTGAAGCTTTCTTT CASTWTEGLTEAFF TRBV6-5 . TRBJ1-1 .
TGTGCCAGCAGCGCGGGGACAGGGGTGAGCTACACCTTC CASSAGTGVSYTF TRBV7-9 . TRBJ1-2 TRBD1
TGTGCCAGCAGCCCCCGGACAGGGCCGGCGAACACCGGGGAGCTGTTTTTT CASSPRTGPANTGELFF TRBV7-6 . TRBJ2-2 TRBD1
TGTGCCAGCTCATCGGTGGCCCGGACATCTGGGGCCAACGTCCTGACTTTC CASSSVARTSGANVLTF TRBV18 once TRBJ2-6 .
TGCGCCAGCACCCTAGACAGGGAGGGAACCGAGCAGTACTTC CASTLDREGTEQYF TRBV5-1 . TRBJ2-7 .
TGTGCCAGCAGTTTGAGGCAGACTCAAGAGACCCAGTACTTC CASSLRQTQETQYF TRBV28 . TRBJ2-5 .
TGTGCCAGCAGCTTATCGGGGGGAACTTACACCTTC CASSLSGGTYTF TRBV7-2 once TRBJ1-2 .
TGCGCCAGCAGGGCGGGACACTACTACGAGCAGTACTTC CASRAGHYYEQYF TRBV10-1 . TRBJ2-7 .
TGTGCCAGCAGCTTGGGGACAGGGGGCGGTTCACCCCTCCACTTT CASSLGTGGGSPLHF TRBV5-6 . TRBJ1-6 TRBD1
TGCAGCGTTGCCCGGCAGTCTAACTATGGCTACACCTTC CSVARQSNYGYTF TRBV29-1 once TRBJ1-2 .
TGTGCCAGCACAAGAGACAGCCAAGAGACCCAGTACTTC CASTRDSQETQYF TRBV2 . TRBJ2-5 .
TGTGCCAGCAGTCCCCTGGCCGGGGAGCTGTTTTTT CASSPLAGELFF TRBV6-5 . TRBJ2-2 .
TGTGCCTGGAGTGTAGTTCAAGGGGAGCTGTTTTTT CAWSVVQGELFF TRBV30 . TRBJ2-2 .
TGTGCCAGCAGCGCCGGGACAGGCTATAATTCACCCCTCCACTTT CASSAGTGYNSPLHF TRBV9 . TRBJ1-6 TRBD1
TGCGCCAGCAGCTTCTTTACTAGCAGCACAGATACGCAGTATTTT CASSFFTSSTDTQYF TRBV5-1 . TRBJ2-3 .
TGTGCCAGCAGCCCCTCCGCCGGGACTAGCGGGGGAGATACGCAGTATTTT CASSPSAGTSGGDTQYF TRBV9 . TRBJ2-3 TRBD2
TGTGCCAGCAGTCAGGGGGAAAATGGCTACACCTTC CASSQGENGYTF TRBV6-5 . TRBJ1-2 TRBD1
TGTGCCAGCAGCCCCCCCAGGACCACTAACACTGAAGCTTTCTTT CASSPPRTTNTEAFF TRBV28 once TRBJ1-1 .
TGCGCCAGCAGCCCCACAGGGGAGGCCGGGGAGCTGTTTTTT CASSPTGEAGELFF TRBV5-1 . TRBJ2-2 .
TGTGCCTGGGCCAACGACAGGGGCATCTACGAGCAGTACTTC CAWANDRGIYEQYF TRBV30 . TRBJ2-7 TRBD1
TGTGCCAGCAGCACGGTGCAGAGCTCCTACAATGAGCAGTTCTTC CASSTVQSSYNEQFF TRBV5-6 . TRBJ2-1 .
TGTGCCAGCAGTGATACCGGGACAGGGGGTAATCAGCCCCAGCATTTT CASSDTGTGGNQPQHF TRBV6-1 . TRBJ1-5 TRBD1
TGTGCCACCAGCAAGGGACATGCGAACACCGGGGAGCTGTTTTTT CATSKGHANTGELFF TRBV15 . TRBJ2-2 .
TGTGCCAGCAGCTCAGGGAGCTCTGGAAACACCATATATTTT CASSSGSSGNTIYF TRBV7-9 few TRBJ1-3 .
TGCAGCGTGAATTGGGACATAGGGCCTGGAAACACCATATATTTT CSVNWDIGPGNTIYF TRBV29-1 . TRBJ1-3 .
TGTGCCAGCAGCTTAGATAGGGACAGGGGGCGCCTTCAGCCCCAGCATTTT CASSLDRDRGRLQPQHF TRBV11-3 . TRBJ1-5 TRBD1
TGTGCCAGCGGGGGGGGAGCTGGCGGGGAGCTGTTTTTT CASGGGAGGELFF TRBV28 . TRBJ2-2 TRBD2
TGTGCCAGCAGCTCCAGGTTAGCGAACACTGAAGCTTTCTTT CASSSRLANTEAFF TRBV14 . TRBJ1-1 .
TGTGCCAGCAGCCTAAGCAACCTGGACAGGGGGTCCTATGGCTACACCTTC CASSLSNLDRGSYGYTF TRBV5-5 . TRBJ1-2 TRBD1
TGCGCCAGCAGCCCGGGAACAGGGAGGGAAAAACTGTTTTTT CASSPGTGREKLFF TRBV5-1 . TRBJ1-4 .
TGTGCCATCCCCGGGGGGACCGCCTCAGACACTGAAGCTTTCTTT CAIPGGTASDTEAFF TRBV2 . TRBJ1-1 .
TGCGCCAGTACAAACAGGGATTACACTGAAGCTTTCTTT CASTNRDYTEAFF TRBV5-1 . TRBJ1-1 .
TGTGCCAGCAGCTCCGGGACTAGCGGGAGGGTAGTGGGGCAGTTCTTC CASSSGTSGRVVGQFF TRBV7-9 . TRBJ2-1 TRBD2
TGTGCCAGTAGTATAGACGGGACACGGGGTTTGGCCCAGTACTTC CASSIDGTRGLAQYF TRBV19 . TRBJ2-5 .
TGCGCCAGCAGCCGAACCCCTAGCACAGATACGCAGTATTTT CASSRTPSTDTQYF TRBV5-1 . TRBJ2-3 .
TGTGCCAGCTCACCTAACGGGGGTATGACAGATACGCAGTATTTT CASSPNGGMTDTQYF TRBV18 . TRBJ2-3 .
TGTGCCAGCAGTTCCCGAGGGACTGGCAATGAGCAGTTCTTC CASSSRGTGNEQFF TRBV6-5 . TRBJ2-1 .
TGCGCCAGCAGCTTTTCGGGTGCCACAGATACGCAGTATTTT CASSFSGATDTQYF TRBV5-1 . TRBJ2-3 .
TGTGCCAGCAGCTTGGACAGGGAGGCCTACGAGCAGTACTTC CASSLDREAYEQYF TRBV5-6 . TRBJ2-7 .
TGTGCCAGCAGCCCTAGGGGGGGACAGGGCAATCAGCCCCAGCATTTT CASSPRGGQGNQPQHF TRBV7-8 . TRBJ1-5 TRBD1
TGTGCCAGCAGTGTGGACAGGGGACGGAACTATGGCTACACCTTC CASSVDRGRNYGYTF TRBV6-1 once TRBJ1-2 TRBD1
TGTGCCAGCAGCCGGGGTCAGGGCGATGATACGCAGTATTTT CASSRGQGDDTQYF TRBV7-9 . TRBJ2-3 .
TGCGCCAGCAGTTCCGGGACAGGACCCAGGGGGGCCAACGTCCTGACTTTC CASSSGTGPRGANVLTF TRBV5-1 . TRBJ2-6 TRBD1
TGTGCCAGCAGCCCCGGTAGGTCTGGCTACACCTTC CASSPGRSGYTF TRBV6-5 . TRBJ1-2 .
TGTGCCTGGACCTACCTTAGCGGGAGTGAGTTCTTC CAWTYLSGSEFF TRBV30 . TRBJ2-1 TRBD2
TGTGCCAGTAGTCCCCGCCCGGGAAACTATGGCTACACCTTC CASSPRPGNYGYTF TRBV19 . TRBJ1-2 .
TGCAGCGTTGTCCGCAACAGGAACTACGAGCAGTACTTC CSVVRNRNYEQYF TRBV29-1 . TRBJ2-7 .
TGTGCCAGCAGTTCCAATGGACAGGGCTATAATTCACCCCTCCACTTT CASSSNGQGYNSPLHF TRBV28 once TRBJ1-6 TRBD1
TGTGCCAGTAGTATTACCAGGATGACCTACGAGCAGTACTTC CASSITRMTYEQYF TRBV19 once TRBJ2-7 .
TGCAGTGCTAGGGCCGGATTAACGCAGTATTTT CSARAGLTQYF TRBV20-1 . TRBJ2-3 .
TGTGCCAGCAGGAGACTAGCGGGGAGCACAGATACGCAGTATTTT CASRRLAGSTDTQYF TRBV2 . TRBJ2-3 TRBD2
TGTGCCAGCAGCCGGGACAGAGATCAGCCCCAGCATTTT CASSRDRDQPQHF TRBV5-8 . TRBJ1-5 TRBD1
TGTGCCAGCAGCCCTGGGACAGGGAGAATCAATGAGCAGTTCTTC CASSPGTGRINEQFF TRBV7-2 . TRBJ2-1 TRBD1
TGCGCCAGCAGCTTAAGGACCGGGGGCGCCGGGGATGAGCAGTTCTTC CASSLRTGGAGDEQFF TRBV5-1 . TRBJ2-1 .
TGTGCCAGCAGCTTATACGGCGGAGTGTACGAGAAGGAGACCCAGTACTTC CASSLYGGVYEKETQYF TRBV7-9 . TRBJ2-5 .